These T cell receptor beta chains were read from a single sample in a study of shared clonotypes between healthy human individuals. The protocol was immunoSEQ multiplex PCR, while the TCRdb copy is restricted to in-frame clones and leaves out a portion. The table includes about a million clones, approximately 75% detected once. The sequenced sample was memory CD4+ T cells from PBMCs. The receptor source for this set is a man younger than 35 in good health. Some clones in this sample may be carry-over from other donors' samples. Each CDR3 is given with its conserved first and last residue. A D gene is named only where the DNA matches it firmly. Not every row has a clone size; where given, it reads once, few, many or a size class.

CDR3: CASQRTSGSYNEQFF; DNA: TGTGCCAGCCAACGGACTAGCGGCTCCTACAATGAGCAGTTCTTC; D: TRBD2; J: TRBJ2-1; V: TRBV6-6; size: .
CDR3: CASSVVASRGGGELFF; DNA: TGTGCCAGCAGCGTAGTAGCGTCCCGGGGTGGCGGGGAGCTGTTTTTT; D: .; J: TRBJ2-2; V: TRBV9; size: .
CDR3: CASSMGGDTQYF; DNA: TGTGCCAGCAGCATGGGGGGAGATACGCAGTATTTT; D: .; J: TRBJ2-3; V: TRBV11-2; size: .
CDR3: CASSFLVGTGQRTQYF; DNA: TGTGCCAGTAGTTTCCTAGTGGGGACCGGCCAGCGGACCCAGTACTTC; D: .; J: TRBJ2-5; V: TRBV19; size: .
CDR3: CASSLGPEINYGYTF; DNA: TGTGCCAGCAGTTTGGGACCTGAGATAAACTATGGCTACACCTTC; D: .; J: TRBJ1-2; V: TRBV28; size: few
CDR3: CASSLGDLGTQYF; DNA: TGTGCCAGCAGCTTAGGCGACTTGGGTACGCAGTATTTT; D: .; J: TRBJ2-3; V: TRBV7-8; size: .
CDR3: CASSYSVRELDTQYF; DNA: TGTGCCAGCAGTTACTCGGTACGGGAGCTGGATACGCAGTATTTT; D: .; J: TRBJ2-3; V: TRBV6-5; size: .
CDR3: CASSLGTPYNTGELFF; DNA: TGTGCCAGCAGCCTGGGGACACCCTACAACACCGGGGAGCTGTTTTTT; D: .; J: TRBJ2-2; V: TRBV7-9; size: .
CDR3: CASSDERYNEQFF; DNA: TGTGCCAGCAGTGACGAGCGGTACAATGAGCAGTTCTTC; D: .; J: TRBJ2-1; V: TRBV2; size: .
CDR3: CTGSQDTGGTEAFF; DNA: TGCACCGGCAGCCAAGATACAGGGGGCACTGAAGCTTTCTTT; D: .; J: TRBJ1-1; V: TRBV1; size: .
CDR3: CASKWRGRGDNEQFF; DNA: TGTGCCAGCAAGTGGAGAGGCAGGGGCGACAATGAGCAGTTCTTC; D: .; J: TRBJ2-1; V: TRBV27; size: .
CDR3: CASSLSSTPYEQYF; DNA: TGTGCCAGCAGTTTATCGTCTACCCCCTACGAGCAGTACTTC; D: .; J: TRBJ2-7; V: TRBV27; size: .
CDR3: CASSPGQSWNSNQPQHF; DNA: TGTGCCAGCAGCCCGGGCCAGAGTTGGAATAGCAATCAGCCCCAGCATTTT; D: .; J: TRBJ1-5; V: TRBV5-8; size: once
CDR3: CASSVQGFYGYTF; DNA: TGTGCCAGCAGCGTACAGGGATTCTATGGCTACACCTTC; D: .; J: TRBJ1-2; V: TRBV9; size: .
CDR3: CASSANPGQETQYF; DNA: TGCGCCAGCAGTGCTAATCCGGGCCAAGAGACCCAGTACTTC; D: .; J: TRBJ2-5; V: TRBV5-1; size: .
CDR3: CASSYFATNQPQHF; DNA: TGTGCCAGCAGTTATTTCGCCACCAATCAGCCCCAGCATTTT; D: .; J: TRBJ1-5; V: TRBV6-4; size: .
CDR3: CSVPEGQGKMNTEAFF; DNA: TGCAGCGTTCCTGAGGGACAGGGTAAAATGAACACTGAAGCTTTCTTT; D: TRBD1; J: TRBJ1-1; V: TRBV29-1; size: once
CDR3: CASSGTDSYEQYF; DNA: TGTGCCAGCAGTGGGACAGACTCCTACGAGCAGTACTTC; D: .; J: TRBJ2-7; V: TRBV25-1; size: .
CDR3: CASSVIPGYEQYF; DNA: TGTGCCAGCAGCGTAATCCCTGGCTACGAGCAGTACTTC; D: .; J: TRBJ2-7; V: TRBV9; size: .
CDR3: CASSTSRGDTEAFF; DNA: TGTGCCAGCTCAACCTCCAGGGGAGACACTGAAGCTTTCTTT; D: .; J: TRBJ1-1; V: TRBV18; size: .
CDR3: CASMRGTTGEQYF; DNA: TGTGCCAGCATGCGGGGCACTACGGGCGAGCAGTACTTC; D: .; J: TRBJ2-7; V: TRBV6-5; size: .
CDR3: CASSMALYNEQFF; DNA: TGTGCCAGTAGTATGGCACTGTACAATGAGCAGTTCTTC; D: .; J: TRBJ2-1; V: TRBV19; size: .